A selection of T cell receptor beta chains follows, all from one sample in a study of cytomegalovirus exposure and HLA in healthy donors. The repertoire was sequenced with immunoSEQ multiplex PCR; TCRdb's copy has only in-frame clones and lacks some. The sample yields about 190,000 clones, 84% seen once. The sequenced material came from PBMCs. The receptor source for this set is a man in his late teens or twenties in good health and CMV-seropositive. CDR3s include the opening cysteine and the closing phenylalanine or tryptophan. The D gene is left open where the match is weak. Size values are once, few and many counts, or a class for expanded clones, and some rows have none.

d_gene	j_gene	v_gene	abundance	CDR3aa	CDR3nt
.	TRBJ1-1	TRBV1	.	CTSSQAGTGGDTEAFF	TGCACCAGCAGCCAAGCCGGGACAGGGGGCGATACTGAAGCTTTCTTT
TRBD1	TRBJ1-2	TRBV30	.	CAWNLMTGAGGYTF	TGTGCCTGGAACTTAATGACAGGGGCGGGTGGCTACACCTTC
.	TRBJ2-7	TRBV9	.	CASGSSYEQYF	TGTGCCAGCGGGAGCTCCTACGAGCAGTACTTC
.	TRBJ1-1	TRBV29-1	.	CSVEVQVNTEAFF	TGCAGCGTTGAGGTACAGGTGAACACTGAAGCTTTCTTT
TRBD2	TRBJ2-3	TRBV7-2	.	CASSLDGGGSTDTQYF	TGTGCCAGCAGCTTAGACGGCGGGGGGAGCACAGATACGCAGTATTTT
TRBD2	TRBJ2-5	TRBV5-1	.	CASSLTSGAQETQYF	TGCGCCAGCAGCTTGACTAGCGGGGCCCAAGAGACCCAGTACTTC
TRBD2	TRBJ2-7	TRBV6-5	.	CASSLTLADEQYF	TGTGCCAGCAGTCTCACCCTAGCGGACGAGCAGTACTTC
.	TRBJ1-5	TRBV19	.	CASSGGRADQPQHF	TGTGCCAGTAGTGGGGGCAGGGCGGATCAGCCCCAGCATTTT
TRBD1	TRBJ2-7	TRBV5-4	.	CASSFVGTAYEQYF	TGTGCCAGCAGCTTCGTGGGGACAGCCTACGAGCAGTACTTC
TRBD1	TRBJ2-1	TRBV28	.	CASSGGQLEQFF	TGTGCCAGCAGTGGGGGACAGCTTGAGCAGTTCTTC
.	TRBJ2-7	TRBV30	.	CAWSVGGEQYF	TGTGCCTGGAGTGTAGGAGGCGAGCAGTACTTC
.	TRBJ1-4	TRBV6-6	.	CASSSTGTSVEKLFF	TGTGCCAGCAGCTCCACCGGGACATCGGTTGAAAAACTGTTTTTT
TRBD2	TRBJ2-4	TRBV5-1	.	CASSSGGSADIQYF	TGCGCCAGCAGCAGCGGGGGTAGCGCGGACATTCAGTACTTC
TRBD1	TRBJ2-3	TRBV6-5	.	CASSYRGQGTDTQYF	TGTGCCAGCAGTTACAGGGGACAGGGCACAGATACGCAGTATTTT
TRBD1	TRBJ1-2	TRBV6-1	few	CASSTPADRGLRYTF	TGTGCCAGCAGTACGCCCGCGGACAGGGGTCTGCGCTACACCTTC
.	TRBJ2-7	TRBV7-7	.	CASSLAVGHYEQYF	TGTGCCAGCAGCTTAGCGGTTGGGCACTACGAGCAGTACTTC
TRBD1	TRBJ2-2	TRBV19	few	CASSRDRGNTGELFF	TGTGCCAGTAGTAGGGACAGGGGGAACACCGGGGAGCTGTTTTTT
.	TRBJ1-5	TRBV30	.	CAWGSGGISNQPQHF	TGTGCCTGGGGCTCGGGGGGCATTAGCAATCAGCCCCAGCATTTT
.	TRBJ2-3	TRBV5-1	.	CASSLGGARGSDTQYF	TGCGCCAGCAGCTTGGGAGGCGCCCGGGGATCCGATACGCAGTATTTT
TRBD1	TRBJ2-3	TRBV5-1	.	CASSLALGTDTDTQYF	TGCGCCAGCAGCTTGGCGCTGGGGACAGACACAGATACGCAGTATTTT
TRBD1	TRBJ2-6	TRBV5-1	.	CASSPGQGVLFPGANVLTF	TGCGCCAGCAGCCCCGGACAGGGAGTTCTGTTCCCTGGGGCCAACGTCCTGACTTTC
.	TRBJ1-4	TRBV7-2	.	CASSFDRTNLNEKLFF	TGTGCCAGCAGCTTTGACCGGACAAACCTTAATGAAAAACTGTTTTTT
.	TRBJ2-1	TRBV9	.	CASSIKLAEYDEQFF	TGTGCCAGCAGCATAAAACTAGCTGAGTACGATGAGCAGTTCTTC
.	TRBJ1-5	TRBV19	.	CASSRRNFSNQPQHF	TGTGCCAGTAGTCGCAGAAATTTTAGCAATCAGCCCCAGCATTTT
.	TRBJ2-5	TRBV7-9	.	CASSPKVTGEEETQYF	TGTGCCAGCAGCCCTAAGGTCACGGGGGAAGAGGAGACCCAGTACTTC
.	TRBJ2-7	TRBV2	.	CASSINRVREQYF	TGTGCCAGCAGTATAAACAGGGTGAGGGAGCAGTACTTC
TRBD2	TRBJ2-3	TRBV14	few	CASSPRLAGIDTQYF	TGTGCCAGCAGCCCCCGACTAGCGGGTATCGATACGCAGTATTTT
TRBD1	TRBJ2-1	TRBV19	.	CASSIGVGDSSYNEQFF	TGTGCCAGTAGTATAGGGGTTGGGGACAGCTCCTACAATGAGCAGTTCTTC
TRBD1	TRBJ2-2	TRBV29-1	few	CSVERQGVYTGELFF	TGCAGCGTGGAGAGACAGGGTGTATACACCGGGGAGCTGTTTTTT
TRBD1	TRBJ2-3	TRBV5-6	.	CASSFGTGADTQYF	TGTGCCAGCAGCTTCGGGACAGGAGCAGATACGCAGTATTTT
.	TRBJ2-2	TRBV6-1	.	CASGLNTGELFF	TGTGCCAGCGGACTTAACACCGGGGAGCTGTTTTTT
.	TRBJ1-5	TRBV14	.	CAPSGGLSPNQPQHF	TGTGCCCCAAGCGGGGGCCTTAGCCCCAATCAGCCCCAGCATTTT
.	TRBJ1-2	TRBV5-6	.	CASSPGGGYTF	TGTGCCAGCAGCCCGGGGGGTGGCTACACCTTC
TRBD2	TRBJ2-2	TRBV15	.	CATSPPRLAGAGELFF	TGTGCCACCAGCCCTCCTCGACTAGCGGGAGCCGGGGAGCTGTTTTTT
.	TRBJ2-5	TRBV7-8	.	CASSLVWQLKTQYF	TGTGCCAGCAGCTTAGTATGGCAACTAAAGACCCAGTACTTC
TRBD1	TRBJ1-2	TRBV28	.	CASSDPRDRVIYGYTF	TGTGCCAGCAGTGACCCTAGGGACAGGGTTATCTATGGCTACACCTTC
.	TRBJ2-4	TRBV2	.	CASSEAMFRGSVNIQYF	TGTGCCAGCAGTGAAGCCATGTTCAGGGGATCGGTAAACATTCAGTACTTC
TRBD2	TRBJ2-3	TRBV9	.	CASSLLAGGGDTQYF	TGTGCCAGCAGCCTACTAGCGGGAGGTGGTGATACGCAGTATTTT
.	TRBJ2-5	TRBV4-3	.	CASSQERGGGTVKTQYF	TGCGCCAGCAGCCAAGAACGAGGAGGAGGGACAGTAAAGACCCAGTACTTC
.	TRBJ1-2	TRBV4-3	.	CASSQGGSSPGYGYTF	TGCGCCAGCAGCCAGGGAGGGTCAAGTCCCGGCTATGGCTACACCTTC
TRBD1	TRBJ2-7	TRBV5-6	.	CASSLDRGRSYEQYF	TGTGCCAGCAGCTTGGACAGGGGGCGTAGCTACGAGCAGTACTTC
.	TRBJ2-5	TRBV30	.	CAWSPAGRETQYF	TGTGCCTGGAGTCCCGCAGGGAGGGAGACCCAGTACTTC
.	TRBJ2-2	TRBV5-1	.	CASSLYQGLTGELFF	TGCGCCAGCAGCTTGTATCAGGGGCTCACCGGGGAGCTGTTTTTT
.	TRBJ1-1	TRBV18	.	CASSPVRGAGTEAFF	TGTGCCAGCTCACCGGTTCGGGGGGCAGGTACTGAAGCTTTCTTT
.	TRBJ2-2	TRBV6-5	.	CASSSPGAGELFF	TGTGCCAGCAGTTCTCCAGGGGCCGGGGAGCTGTTTTTT
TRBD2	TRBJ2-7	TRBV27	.	CASSLNPAGVLDEQYF	TGTGCCAGCAGTTTAAACCCGGCGGGAGTCCTGGACGAGCAGTACTTC
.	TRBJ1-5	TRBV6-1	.	CASSGGYRTDNQPQHF	TGTGCCAGCAGTGGGGGCTACCGGACAGATAATCAGCCCCAGCATTTT
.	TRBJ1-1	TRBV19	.	CASKVRGAEAFF	TGTGCCAGTAAGGTCAGGGGAGCTGAAGCTTTCTTT
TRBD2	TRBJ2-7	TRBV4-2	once	CASSQDPLAGLLYEQYF	TGTGCCAGCAGCCAAGATCCACTAGCGGGATTACTCTACGAGCAGTACTTC
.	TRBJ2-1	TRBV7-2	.	CAGGFTGSYNEQFF	TGTGCCGGTGGTTTTACGGGCTCCTACAATGAGCAGTTCTTC
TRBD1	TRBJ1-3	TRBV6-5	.	CASSYDRVGNTIYF	TGTGCCAGCAGTTACGACAGGGTTGGAAACACCATATATTTT
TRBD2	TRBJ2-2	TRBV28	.	CATRETSGRAVTGELFF	TGTGCCACCCGTGAGACTAGCGGGAGGGCCGTAACCGGGGAGCTGTTTTTT
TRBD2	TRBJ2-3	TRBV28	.	CASSPTGLAVTDTQYF	TGTGCCAGCAGTCCCACGGGACTAGCGGTCACAGATACGCAGTATTTT
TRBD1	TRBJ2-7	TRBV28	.	CASSSLLRQGSYEQYF	TGTGCCAGCAGTTCACTCCTCAGACAGGGCAGCTACGAGCAGTACTTC
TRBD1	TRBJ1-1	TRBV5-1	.	CASSPRQGAVTEAFF	TGCGCCAGCAGCCCTCGACAGGGGGCAGTGACTGAAGCTTTCTTT